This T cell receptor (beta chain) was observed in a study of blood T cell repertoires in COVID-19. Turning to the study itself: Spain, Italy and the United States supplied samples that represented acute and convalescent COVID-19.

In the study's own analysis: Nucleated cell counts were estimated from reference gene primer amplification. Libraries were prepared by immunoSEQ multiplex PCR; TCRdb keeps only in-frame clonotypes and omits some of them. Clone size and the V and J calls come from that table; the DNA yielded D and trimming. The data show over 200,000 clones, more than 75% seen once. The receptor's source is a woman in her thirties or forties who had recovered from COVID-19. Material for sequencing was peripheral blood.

Written as DNA, the CDR3 is TGTGCCAGCAGCTACGGGAGGGCCACCTACGAGCAGTACTTC. As protein: CASSYGRATYEQYF. The chain links TRBV5-4 to TRBJ2-7; 8 bases fit TRBD2. CDR1 is SGHNT, CDR2 YYREEE, per germline (reference sequence). The CDR3 length is 14 residues. The J segment lost 2 bases and the V segment lost 3 bases, leaving 4 bases of the junction unmatched.